This T cell receptor beta chain was sequenced in a study of cytomegalovirus exposure and HLA in healthy donors. This PCR relied on a set of 60 Vbeta primers and 13 Jbeta primers. Original methodology: Unique TCR beta chains numbered approximately 80 million in a later analysis, with about 9.9 million shared. The protocol was immunoSEQ multiplex PCR, while the TCRdb copy is restricted to in-frame clones and leaves out a portion. That table gives V, J and clone size, and the DNA gave D and trimming. The sample holds over 100,000 clones, around 73% seen once. Trimming pared 1 base from V and 5 bases from J, leaving 11 bases between. Germline CDR1 reads SGHTA; CDR2 reads FQGNSA. CDR3 length equals 14 residues.

V is TRBV7-2 and J is TRBJ2-5; D perhaps matches TRBD2 (5 bases). The sequence was obtained from a female donor in good health and CMV-seronegative. Sequenced material: PBMCs. CDR3 residues: CASSLVVGVETQYF. The DNA for the CDR3 is TGTGCCAGCAGCTTAGTTGTGGGAGTGGAGACCCAGTACTTC.